Listed below are T cell receptor beta chains from one sample, sequenced in a study of shared clonotypes between healthy human individuals. Clones were read by immunoSEQ multiplex PCR, and TCRdb kept only the in-frame ones, dropping some. The sample includes about 1 million clones, about 75% of them seen just once. The sample consisted of memory CD4+ T cells sorted from blood. These receptors were obtained from a man aged 18 to 29 in good health. Both conserved end residues are part of each CDR3. A D gene is named only where the DNA matches it firmly. Clone size is not always given. Where it is, it says once, few, many or a class for expanded clones.

TRBJ1-1 | few | TRBV5-1 | TRBD1 | CASSPYRTGGGDTEAFF | TGCGCCAGCAGCCCCTACCGGACAGGGGGTGGGGACACTGAAGCTTTCTTT
TRBJ1-1 | . | TRBV4-3 | . | CASSQQNWGTEAFF | TGCGCCAGCAGCCAACAAAATTGGGGCACTGAAGCTTTCTTT
TRBJ2-1 | . | TRBV19 | TRBD2 | CASSIVSSGIYNEQFF | TGTGCCAGTAGTATTGTCTCAAGCGGGATATACAATGAGCAGTTCTTC
TRBJ1-3 | few | TRBV7-2 | . | CASSLTGGEDTIYF | TGTGCCAGCAGCTTAACAGGAGGGGAGGACACCATATATTTT
TRBJ1-5 | once | TRBV27 | . | CASSGVFGRNQPQHF | TGTGCCAGCTCCGGGGTCTTCGGGCGAAATCAGCCCCAGCATTTT
TRBJ1-1 | . | TRBV20-1 | . | CSASIPEAFF | TGCAGTGCTTCAATCCCTGAAGCTTTCTTT
TRBJ2-1 | . | TRBV2 | TRBD2 | CAASRGGPYNEQFF | TGTGCCGCATCCCGGGGGGGCCCCTACAATGAGCAGTTCTTC
TRBJ2-5 | . | TRBV11-3 | . | CASSPGQQETQYF | TGTGCCAGCAGCCCGGGACAACAAGAGACCCAGTACTTC
TRBJ1-1 | . | TRBV6-5 | . | CASRTFEGLNTEAFF | TGTGCCAGCAGGACATTTGAAGGCCTGAACACTGAAGCTTTCTTT
TRBJ2-3 | few | TRBV19 | . | CASSDGSGVTGSTDTQYF | TGTGCCAGTAGTGACGGCTCGGGGGTGACGGGCAGCACAGATACGCAGTATTTT
TRBJ2-5 | . | TRBV7-8 | . | CASSPRETQYF | TGTGCCAGCAGCCCTAGGGAGACCCAGTACTTC
TRBJ2-1 | . | TRBV11-2 | . | CASSLDFGSYNEQFF | TGTGCCAGCAGCTTAGATTTCGGATCCTACAATGAGCAGTTCTTC
TRBJ2-3 | . | TRBV19 | TRBD2 | CASKPREGMTASTDTQYF | TGTGCCAGTAAACCTCGGGAGGGCATGACCGCTAGCACAGATACGCAGTATTTT
TRBJ2-1 | few | TRBV2 | . | CASSTTRQGQFF | TGTGCCAGCAGTACTACTCGCCAGGGGCAGTTCTTC
TRBJ2-1 | many | TRBV5-1 | . | CASSQSDPVLNEQFF | TGCGCCAGCAGCCAATCGGACCCTGTTCTAAATGAGCAGTTCTTC
TRBJ2-7 | . | TRBV10-3 | . | CAIKSKDGNSYEQYF | TGTGCCATCAAAAGCAAGGACGGCAACTCCTACGAGCAGTACTTC
TRBJ1-5 | few | TRBV7-9 | . | CASSLIGGNQPQHF | TGTGCCAGCAGCTTAATAGGGGGCAATCAGCCCCAGCATTTT
TRBJ1-6 | . | TRBV5-5 | TRBD1 | CASSLGQGESPLHF | TGTGCCAGCAGCTTGGGGCAGGGGGAATCACCCCTCCACTTT
TRBJ1-4 | few | TRBV5-4 | . | CASSPGALGEKLFF | TGTGCCAGCAGTCCAGGGGCTTTGGGTGAAAAACTGTTTTTT
TRBJ2-5 | . | TRBV10-1 | TRBD2 | CASSGTSGSRETQYF | TGCGCCAGCTCCGGGACTAGCGGGAGCAGAGAGACCCAGTACTTC
TRBJ2-1 | . | TRBV5-6 | . | CASSFGVSSYNEQFF | TGTGCCAGCAGCTTCGGCGTAAGCTCCTACAATGAGCAGTTCTTC
TRBJ2-1 | . | TRBV6-6 | TRBD2 | CASRKRGDSYNEQFF | TGTGCCAGCAGAAAACGGGGGGACTCCTACAATGAGCAGTTCTTC
TRBJ2-3 | . | TRBV19 | . | CASSIDRGTDTQYF | TGTGCCAGTAGTATAGACCGGGGTACAGATACGCAGTATTTT
TRBJ1-6 | . | TRBV5-1 | TRBD1 | CASSPGQGRRPLHF | TGCGCCAGCAGCCCAGGACAGGGGAGAAGACCCCTCCACTTT